One sample yielded the 29 T cell receptor beta chains listed below, sequenced in a study of blood T cell repertoires in COVID-19. The repertoire was sequenced with immunoSEQ multiplex PCR; TCRdb's copy has only in-frame clones and lacks some. The sample carries roughly 180,000 clones, around 83% recorded once. The sequenced sample was peripheral blood. The origin of the receptors is a woman in her forties or fifties with COVID-19, enrolled during active disease.

Regarding this clone: The same CDR3 arises from other DNA sequences in this sample as well. This chain connects TRBV19 to TRBJ2-7; 7 nucleotides match TRBD1. Trimming took 3 bases from V and 0 from J; bases not matched to a gene: 2. In germline, CDR1 is LNHDA, CDR2 SQIVND (reference sequence). The CDR3 totals 14 residues. The CDR3 DNA follows: TGTGCCAGTAGTATTCGGGACAGCTCCTACGAGCAGTACTTC. This gives the protein CASSIRDSSYEQYF.

This chain connects TRBV9 to TRBJ2-1; 9 bases map to TRBD2. Looked up from germline, CDR1 is SGDLS and CDR2 is YYNGEE. The CDR3 totals 18 residues. Trimming took 4 bases from V and 0 from J; bases not matched to a gene: 11. CDR3 coding DNA: TGTGCCAGCAGCCGCCCGGGGCGGGGGGGCAGCTCCTACAATGAGCAGTTCTTC. This translates into CASSRPGRGGSSYNEQFF.

The rearrangement links TRBV30 to TRBJ2-7; TRBD1 might be the D (6 bases). Trimming removed 5 bases at V and 5 bases at J, with 13 bases between. CDR3 length equals 12 residues. Germline CDR1 is GTSNPN and CDR2 is SVGIG (reference sequence). The CDR3 nucleotides read TGTGCCTGGTCCGGGACACTGGACGAGCAGTACTTC. It translates to CAWSGTLDEQYF.

V is TRBV6-6 and J is TRBJ1-1, with TRBD1 as a possible D gene (5 bases). The CDR3 runs to 18 residues. Trimming stripped 6 bases from V and 11 bases from J, with 34 bases between. Germline CDR1 MNHNY, CDR2 SVGAGI (reference sequence). CDR3 amino acids: CASSRTGQEARDSRLAFF. The CDR3 DNA is TGTGCCAGCAGCCGAACAGGCCAGGAAGCTAGAGACTCACGGTTGGCTTTCTTT.

The chain carries TRBV19 and TRBJ1-5, with unresolved D. V was trimmed by 6 bases and J by 2 bases, leaving 11 bases between them. Germline V lookup: CDR1 LNHDA, CDR2 SQIVND (reference sequence). CDR3 length: 14 residues. CDR3 bases: TGTGCCAGTAGCTTCCGGGAGGGCAATCAGCCCCAGCATTTT. Residues: CASSFREGNQPQHF.

The chain has TRBV15 and TRBJ2-5, with 8 bases that match TRBD2. The V and J ends lost 6 bases and 5 bases, in that order; junction bases with no gene match: 8. The length of the CDR3 is 14 residues. The germline CDR1 and CDR2 sequences are LNHNV and YYDKDF (reference sequence). CDR3 loop: CATRVGGAEETQYF. The CDR3 DNA follows: TGTGCCACCAGGGTCGGGGGGGCAGAGGAGACCCAGTACTTC.

V usage is TRBV19 and J usage is TRBJ1-1, with D tentatively TRBD1 (5 bases). CDR3 length: 15 residues. Looked up from germline, CDR1 is LNHDA and CDR2 is SQIVND (reference sequence). V lost 4 bases, J lost 0 bases, and 12 bases lay in between. The CDR3 sequence is CASSTRQNMNTEAFF. The CDR3 coding sequence is TGTGCCAGTAGTACCCGACAGAACATGAACACTGAAGCTTTCTTT. Variable domain in full (rest from reference TRBV19 and TRBJ1-1): DGGITQSPKYLFRKEGQNVTLSCEQNLNHDAMYWYRQDPGQGLRLIYYSQIVNDFQKGDIAEGYSVSREKKESFPLTVTSAQKNPTAFYLCASSTRQNMNTEAFFGQGTRLTVV.

The V and J genes are TRBV11-3 and TRBJ1-1, with 8 bases identical to TRBD1. The CDR3 is 14 residues long. Germline V CDR1 and CDR2: SGHNT, YENEEA. The J segment lost 0 bases and the V segment lost 7 bases, leaving 4 bases of the junction unmatched. This CDR3 reads CASTRDRMNTEAFF. CDR3 nucleotide sequence: TGTGCCAGCACCCGGGACAGGATGAACACTGAAGCTTTCTTT.

This rearrangement joins TRBV7-9 to TRBJ1-1, with D possibly TRBD1 on 5 matching bases. Germline lookup yields CDR1 SEHNR and CDR2 FQNEAQ (reference sequence). This CDR3 has 13 residues. Deletions cut 6 bases from V and 2 bases from J, with 10 bases between. The CDR3 DNA sequence: TGTGCCAGCAGGAAGACAGTTAACACTGAAGCTTTCTTT. Protein sequence: CASRKTVNTEAFF.

This clone was observed a single time. The chain has TRBV3-1 (or the pseudogene TRBV3-2) and TRBJ1-1; TRBD1 is a possible D gene (6 bases). V was trimmed by 4 bases and J by 5 bases, leaving 20 bases between them. CDR3 length: 16 amino acids. Germline values: CDR1 LGHDT, CDR2 YNNKEL (reference sequence). The CDR3 nucleotides are TGTGCCAGCAGCCGGAACCCAACAGGGATTAATACTGAAGCTTTCTTT. The encoded protein is CASSRNPTGINTEAFF.

The chain employs TRBV24-1 and TRBJ2-5, with 8 positions matching TRBD1. Germline V gene sequence: CDR1 KGHDR, CDR2 SFDVKD. V dropped 5 bases and J dropped 2; count of bases not matched to a gene: 12. This CDR3 spans 17 amino acids. CDR3 sequence reads: CATSAPATGAIQETQYF. Here the CDR3 DNA reads TGTGCCACCAGTGCCCCGGCGACAGGGGCGATACAAGAGACCCAGTACTTC.

V is TRBV7-8 and J is TRBJ1-4, with 9 nucleotides matching TRBD1. CDR1 SGHVS and CDR2 FQNEAQ come from the germline V gene. J was trimmed by 5 bases and V by 2 bases; bases with no gene match: 6. The CDR3 has 16 amino acids. In nucleotides, the CDR3 is TGTGCCAGCAGCTTACCCCGGACAGGGGTGAATGAAAAACTGTTTTTT. This encodes CASSLPRTGVNEKLFF.

V is TRBV5-5 and J is TRBJ1-2; tentative D call: TRBD1 (6 bases). The CDR3 consists of 15 residues. Trimming left V 1 base short and J 5 bases short, with 15 bases between. CDR1 and CDR2 (germline): SGHKS, YYEKEE (reference sequence). CDR3 protein: CASSLTGQQTYGYTF. DNA of the CDR3: TGTGCCAGCAGCTTGACGGGACAACAAACTTATGGCTACACCTTC.

The chain joins TRBV14 to TRBJ2-5, with TRBD1 matching over 8 bases. J lost 4 bases, V lost 4 bases, and 5 bases had no gene match. The CDR3 extends over 14 amino acids. Germline values: CDR1 SGHDN, CDR2 FVKESK. The CDR3 is CASSRRQGSETQYF. CDR3 DNA sequence: TGTGCCAGCAGCCGCCGACAGGGGTCAGAGACCCAGTACTTC.

The chain has TRBV19 and TRBJ2-2; 8 bases map to TRBD1. Germline loops: CDR1 LNHDA, CDR2 SQIVND (reference sequence). The CDR3 sequence is 14 residues long. After removal of 5 bases from V and 7 bases from J, the junction contained 6 bases not matched to a gene. The CDR3 DNA is TGTGCCAGTAGTTCAGGGGGCGCAAACGGGGAGCTGTTTTTT. This codes for CASSSGGANGELFF.

The chain recombines TRBV10-3 with TRBJ2-5; 7 nucleotides match TRBD2. The CDR3 sequence is 13 residues long. V was pared by 4 bases and J by 5 bases, with 4 bases of the junction left unmatched. Germline CDR1 is ENHRY and CDR2 is SYGVKD. CDR3 in DNA: TGTGCCATCAGTGGCACTAGCGAGGAGACCCAGTACTTC. This translates into CAISGTSEETQYF.

The sample holds one count of this clone. V is TRBV30 and J is TRBJ2-5; D is ambiguous. Germline lookup yields CDR1 GTSNPN and CDR2 SVGIG (reference sequence). This CDR3 is built from 12 residues. Trimming took 0 bases from V and 5 from J, leaving 7 bases between them. CDR3 amino acids: CAWSVIQETQYF. The CDR3 region has the DNA TGTGCCTGGAGTGTAATACAGGAGACCCAGTACTTC.

The chain carries TRBV3-1 (or the pseudogene TRBV3-2) and TRBJ2-7; TRBD2 matches at 9 bases. There are 18 residues in the CDR3. Germline V gene sequence: CDR1 LGHDT, CDR2 YNNKEL (reference sequence). Unmatched junction bases numbered 15, after V lost 2 bases and J lost 4 bases. This CDR3 is CASSQKGLATGVWYEQYF. CDR3 DNA sequence: TGTGCCAGCAGCCAAAAAGGACTAGCGACGGGTGTGTGGTACGAGCAGTACTTC.

This clone was recorded only once. The V call is TRBV25-1, the J call TRBJ2-5; possible D gene TRBD2, 6 bases. Germline V lookup: CDR1 MGHDK, CDR2 SYGVNS. The V gene lost 0 bases and the J gene lost 1 base, with 9 bases spanning the gap. The CDR3 covers 15 residues. The CDR3 is CASSEYAGFQETQYF. The CDR3 DNA is TGTGCCAGCAGTGAATATGCGGGGTTCCAAGAGACCCAGTACTTC.

The chain uses TRBV4-3 and TRBJ1-1, with D possibly TRBD1 on 5 matching bases. This CDR3 contains 16 residues. The V gene lost 3 bases and the J gene lost 3 bases, with 17 bases spanning the gap. Germline V gene data show CDR1 as LGHNA and CDR2 as YSLEER. The CDR3 nucleotides read TGCGCCAGCAGCCAGCAGGGCGGTCTTTCGGACACTGAAGCTTTCTTT. It encodes CASSQQGGLSDTEAFF.

This chain connects TRBV9 to TRBJ2-7; D possibly corresponds to TRBD1 (6 bases). The CDR3 has 15 amino acids. The V and J ends lost 3 bases and 2 bases respectively, with 15 bases between them. In germline, CDR1 is SGDLS, CDR2 YYNGEE. The CDR3 DNA sequence: TGTGCCAGCAGCGCGGACTCCAGGGGTACCTACGAGCAGTACTTC. Its translation: CASSADSRGTYEQYF.

A single count supports this clone. V gene TRBV5-1 combines with J gene TRBJ2-1, with 10 bases fitting TRBD2. V lost 1 base, J lost 15 bases, and 10 bases stayed unmatched. Germline CDR1 SGHRS, CDR2 YFSETQ. This CDR3 comprises 14 residues. The CDR3 nucleotides are TGCGCCAGCAGCTTGACTAGCGGGAACCCACTCAGGTTCTTC. Its translation is CASSLTSGNPLRFF.

Comments on this clone: Other DNA sequences from this sample encode an identical CDR3 as well. The CDR3 DNA reads TGTGCCAGCAGCCCCGGACAGGGGGCTAACTATGGCTACACCTTC. This translates into CASSPGQGANYGYTF. J is TRBJ1-2 and V is TRBV7-9, with 10 positions matching TRBD1. Germline loops: CDR1 SEHNR, CDR2 FQNEAQ (reference sequence). This CDR3 is 15 amino acids long. The V segment lost 5 bases and the J segment 0 bases; nucleotides outside the gene matches: 3. Filled out from reference TRBV7-9 and TRBJ1-2, the complete variable domain reads DTGVSQNPRHKITKRGQNVTFRCDPISEHNRLYWYRQTLGQGPEFLTYFQNEAQLEKSRLLSDRFSAERPKGSFSTLEIQRTEQGDSAMYLCASSPGQGANYGYTFGSGTRLTVV.

The chain uses TRBV19 and TRBJ1-4, with D possibly matching TRBD1 (6 bases). Germline V CDR1 and CDR2: LNHDA, SQIVND (reference sequence). V lost 6 bases and J 3 bases, leaving 14 bases between the germline ends. The CDR3 has 15 amino acids. CDR3 DNA sequence: TGTGCCAGTAGATCAACAGGGAGTGCTAATGAAAAACTGTTTTTT. This translates into CASRSTGSANEKLFF. The whole variable domain, filled in from reference TRBV19 and TRBJ1-4, reads DGGITQSPKYLFRKEGQNVTLSCEQNLNHDAMYWYRQDPGQGLRLIYYSQIVNDFQKGDIAEGYSVSREKKESFPLTVTSAQKNPTAFYLCASRSTGSANEKLFFGSGTQLSVL.

This clone was counted once. The V call is TRBV29-1, the J call TRBJ2-3, with 11 bases identical to TRBD2. The CDR3 has 16 amino acids. Per the germline V gene, CDR1 is SQVTM and CDR2 is ANQGSEA. The V and J ends lost 3 bases and 4 bases, in that order; junction bases with no gene match: 9. Here the CDR3 reads CSVERGSGGAADTQYF. CDR3 coding DNA: TGCAGCGTTGAGAGGGGTAGCGGGGGGGCCGCAGATACGCAGTATTTT.

The gene calls are TRBV10-1 and TRBJ2-3; perhaps TRBD1 as D (5 bases). Germline V gene lookup returns CDR1 WNHNN and CDR2 SYGVQD (reference sequence). The CDR3 sequence is 14 residues long. The ends were cut back, 3 bases at V and 1 base at J, with 8 bases in the middle. CDR3 sequence reads: CASSEGAGTDTQYF. The DNA for the CDR3 is TGCGCCAGCAGTGAAGGGGCAGGCACAGATACGCAGTATTTT.

The chain couples TRBV3-1 (or the pseudogene TRBV3-2) to TRBJ1-3; 7 bases are shared with TRBD1. The CDR3 runs to 15 residues. Trimming removed 3 bases from V and 2 bases from J; junction bases left unmatched: 4. CDR1 and CDR2 from the germline V gene are LGHDT and YNNKEL (reference sequence). This CDR3 is CASSQQTGAGNTIYF. The CDR3, as DNA: TGTGCCAGCAGCCAGCAAACAGGGGCTGGAAACACCATATATTTT.

The chain combines TRBV4-1 with TRBJ1-2, with a weak D call TRBD1 (6 bases). The CDR3 is made up of 16 amino acids. V was trimmed by 0 bases and J by 5 bases, leaving 16 bases between them. Germline V lookup: CDR1 MGHRA, CDR2 YSYEKL. CDR3 nucleotides: TGCGCCAGCAGCCAAGAAGGGCAAGTCAGGGGATATGGCTACACCTTC. Amino acid sequence: CASSQEGQVRGYGYTF.

V and J are TRBV5-6 and TRBJ1-2; possibly TRBD1 for D (6 bases). The CDR3 spans 14 residues. Between the trimmed V and J ends, which lost 0 bases and 2 bases, there was a span of 8 bases. Germline V lookup: CDR1 SGHDT, CDR2 YYEEEE. The CDR3 here is CASSLEQGNYGYTF. CDR3 sequence (DNA): TGTGCCAGCAGCTTGGAGCAGGGGAACTATGGCTACACCTTC.